This T cell receptor (beta chain) was recovered during a study of regulatory T cells in long-lasting Graves disease. Time point: newly diagnosed GD, antithyroid drugs for less than 3 months. The authors made the TCR library using RNA they extracted from PBMCs. Patients of an endocrinology department in Xi'an, China, were included. Approximately 9.6-milliliter peripheral blood samples went into EDTA tubes. Findings of the study overall: Among samples with persistent disease, TRBV28, TRBJ1-2 and TRBJ2-5 were favored.

Per the germline V gene, CDR1 is SQVTM and CDR2 is ANQGSEA. The CDR3 totals 14 residues. V dropped 4 bases and J dropped 0 bases, with 9 bases sitting between them. This clonotype was seen repeatedly, ten times or more. What it recognizes is unknown. To make TCR beta libraries, researchers used iRepertoire HTBI primers and Arm-PCR of CDR3 regions. Via MiXCR, TCRdb re-called the multiplex PCR reads, giving one row per CDR3 protein. The table lists 200,000 to 300,000 distinct CDR3 sequences, 20% of them singletons. This specimen was peripheral blood mononuclear cells (PBMCs), taken at new diagnosis, from a patient treated with antithyroid drugs. This rearrangement joins TRBV29-1 to TRBJ2-2; D gene uncertain. The origin of this receptor is a female donor with Graves disease. This CDR3 reads CSVAKTTNTGELFF. CDR3 sequence (DNA): TGCAGCGTTGCTAAGACAACGAACACCGGGGAGCTGTTTTTT.